This T cell receptor beta chain comes out of a study of T-cell reconstitution after alpha-beta-depleted transplantation in children. Study outcomes and limitations: After transplant, at about two months, alpha-beta T cells were reportedly derived from several hundred expanded graft clones. Surviving recipient T cells and intrathymic progenitors accounted for some patients' high TCRbeta diversity at day 60. T-cell numbers and diversity, one year after transplant, stemmed largely from T cells that were newly produced.

Per the germline V gene, CDR1 is SGHVS and CDR2 is FNYEAQ. J gave up 6 bases and V 2 bases, and 10 bases lay outside the gene matches. CDR3 length: 15 amino acids. A word on this clonotype: Its specificity is not known.

Unique molecular identifiers featured in how the TCRbeta library was prepared. MiXCR, applied by TCRdb to the PCR reads, yields one record per CDR3 protein. The sample consists of 300,000 or so distinct CDR3 sequences, 23% of them appearing once. The sample here was PBMCs, mostly from graft donor cells, taken 180 days after TCRalphabeta/CD19-depleted stem cell transplant. The genes are TRBV7-6 and TRBJ2-7; 7 bases align to TRBD2. The receptor was isolated from a male patient younger than 18 who had a stem cell transplant for acute lymphoblastic leukemia, so the T cells may come from the graft donor. Here the CDR3 reads CASSLNGGGLREQYF. In nucleotides, the CDR3 is TGTGCCAGCAGCTTAAATGGCGGGGGACTACGCGAGCAGTACTTC.